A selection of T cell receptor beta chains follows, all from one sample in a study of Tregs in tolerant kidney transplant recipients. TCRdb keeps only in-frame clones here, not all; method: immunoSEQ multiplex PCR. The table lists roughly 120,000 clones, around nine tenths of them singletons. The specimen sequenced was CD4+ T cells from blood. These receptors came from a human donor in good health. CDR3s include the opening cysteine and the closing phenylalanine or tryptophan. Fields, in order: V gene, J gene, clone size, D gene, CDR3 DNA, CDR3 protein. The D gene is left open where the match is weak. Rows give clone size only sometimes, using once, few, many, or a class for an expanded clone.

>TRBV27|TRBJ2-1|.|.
TGTGCCAGCAGTTTAGTGGGGAGTTCCTACAATGAGCAGTTCTTC
CASSLVGSSYNEQFF
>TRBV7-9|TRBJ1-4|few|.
TGTGCCAGCAGTTCGTGGGATCAGCGTGAAAAACTGTTTTTT
CASSSWDQREKLFF
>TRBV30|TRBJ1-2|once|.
TGTGCCAGGACAAGAGGACTGTCTTCCTATGGCTACACCTTC
CARTRGLSSYGYTF
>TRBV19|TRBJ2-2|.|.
TGTGCCAGTAGCCGCGGGGTGAACACCGGGGAGCTGTTTTTT
CASSRGVNTGELFF
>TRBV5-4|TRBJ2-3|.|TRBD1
TGTGCCAGCAGTTCGGGACAGGGCACAGATACGCAGTATTTT
CASSSGQGTDTQYF
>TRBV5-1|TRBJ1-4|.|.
TGCGCCAGCAGCTCGGGACAACCTAATGAAAAACTGTTTTTT
CASSSGQPNEKLFF
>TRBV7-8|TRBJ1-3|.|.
TGTGCCAGCAGCTTATCGACGATTAGGGGTTCGGCTGGAAACACCATATATTTT
CASSLSTIRGSAGNTIYF
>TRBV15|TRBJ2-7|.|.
TGTGCCACCAGCGGCCGGGACACAGAACACGAGCAGTACTTC
CATSGRDTEHEQYF
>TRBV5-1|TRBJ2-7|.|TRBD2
TGCGCCAGCCGGACTAGCGGGAGGGGCGAGCAGTACTTC
CASRTSGRGEQYF
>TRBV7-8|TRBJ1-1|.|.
TGTGCCAGCAGCTTAGCCGGCGGGGGGCGTGAGAACACTGAAGCTTTCTTT
CASSLAGGGRENTEAFF
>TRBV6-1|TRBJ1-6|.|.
TGTGCCAGCAGTTTAGACAGGACGTATAATTCACCCCTCCACTTT
CASSLDRTYNSPLHF
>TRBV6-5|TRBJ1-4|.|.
TGTGCCAGCAGTCCCGCCCCAGGGGCTAATGAAAAACTGTTTTTT
CASSPAPGANEKLFF
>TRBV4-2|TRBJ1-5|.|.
TGTGCCAGCAGCCAAGAAAGGGGCCATCAGCCCCAGCATTTT
CASSQERGHQPQHF
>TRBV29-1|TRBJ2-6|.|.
TGCAGCGTTGTGGTCCCTGGGGCCAACGTCCTGACTTTC
CSVVVPGANVLTF
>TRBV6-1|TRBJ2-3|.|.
TGTGCCAGCAGTACCGTCGCGGTACGCGGTACGCAGTATTTT
CASSTVAVRGTQYF
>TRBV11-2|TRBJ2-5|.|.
TGTGCCAGCAGCTACAGGCTCGTGGGGACGAGAGAGCAGTACTTC
CASSYRLVGTREQYF
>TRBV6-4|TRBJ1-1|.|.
TGTGCCAGCGACACCACCGGGGACGCGGCTTTCTTT
CASDTTGDAAFF
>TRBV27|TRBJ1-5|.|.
TGTGCCAGCAGCCCCGGAGGGTTTTACAATCAGCCCCAGCATTTT
CASSPGGFYNQPQHF
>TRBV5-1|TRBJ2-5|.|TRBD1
TGCGCCAGCACCCAGGGGGCTAGGGAGACCCAGTACTTC
CASTQGARETQYF
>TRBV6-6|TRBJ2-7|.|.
TGTGCCAGCAGTTACCAGGAGACAAAGTCGAACGAGCAGTACTTC
CASSYQETKSNEQYF
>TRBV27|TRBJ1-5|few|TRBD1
TGTGCCAGCAGCTATCGTTGGACAGGGGTTACTCAGCCCCAGCATTTT
CASSYRWTGVTQPQHF
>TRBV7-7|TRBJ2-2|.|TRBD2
TGTGCTAGCAGCCCCGCCGGGGGGTCGAACACCGGGGAGCTGTTTTTT
CASSPAGGSNTGELFF
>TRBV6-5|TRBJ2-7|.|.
TGTGCCAGCAGTTACTCCGTGGGGTTTGGCAACGAGCAGTACTTC
CASSYSVGFGNEQYF
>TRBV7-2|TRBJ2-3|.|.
TGTGCCAGCAGCCCTCTAGGAATAAGCACAGATACGCAGTATTTT
CASSPLGISTDTQYF
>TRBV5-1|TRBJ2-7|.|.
TGCGCCAGCAGCCCCCAGACTTACGAGCAGTACTTC
CASSPQTYEQYF
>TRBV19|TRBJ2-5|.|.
TGTGCCAGTAGTAGTGGACAGAGAGGGGGAGAGACCCAGTACTTC
CASSSGQRGGETQYF
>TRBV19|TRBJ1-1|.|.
TGTGCCAGTAATGTAGGGGATAGGTCTGAAGCTTTCTTT
CASNVGDRSEAFF
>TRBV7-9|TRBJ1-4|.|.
TGTGCCAGCAGCCTCGCATCGGGGTCTAATGAAAAACTGTTTTTT
CASSLASGSNEKLFF
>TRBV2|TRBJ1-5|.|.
TGTGCCAGCGGGGGAACCTATAGCAATCAGCCCCAGCATTTT
CASGGTYSNQPQHF
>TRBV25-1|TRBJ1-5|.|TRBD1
TGTGCCAGCAGTCCCGGCGGGCAGGGGGTACAGCCCCAGCATTTT
CASSPGGQGVQPQHF
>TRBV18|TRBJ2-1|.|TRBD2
TGTGCCAGCTCACCCTCGGGACTAGCTCTCAATGAGCAGTTCTTC
CASSPSGLALNEQFF
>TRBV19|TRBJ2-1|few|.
TGTGCCAGTAGTAAGACGGGCGGGACCAACTCTAATGAGCAGTTCTTC
CASSKTGGTNSNEQFF
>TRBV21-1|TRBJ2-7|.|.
TGTGCCAGCAGCGAGGTATGTAGAGGGACCTACCATCTTTCCACTCTCGAGCAGTACTTC
CASSEVCRGTYHLSTLEQYF
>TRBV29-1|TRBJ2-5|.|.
TGCAGCGTCAACCCAACTAGCCCCATCGGGACCCAGTACTTC
CSVNPTSPIGTQYF
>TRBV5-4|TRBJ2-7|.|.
TGTGCCAGCAGCTTGCAACAGTCCACCTACGAGCAGTACTTC
CASSLQQSTYEQYF
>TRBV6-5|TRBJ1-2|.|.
TGTGCCAGCAGTTACGGGCAGGGTGGCTACACCTTC
CASSYGQGGYTF
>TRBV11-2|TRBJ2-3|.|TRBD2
TGTGCCAGCAGCTTAGTGTGGGCTAGCGGGAGAAGGACAGATACGCAGTATTTT
CASSLVWASGRRTDTQYF
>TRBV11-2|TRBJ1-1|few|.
TGTGCCAGCAAGTCGAACACTGAAGCTTTCTTT
CASKSNTEAFF
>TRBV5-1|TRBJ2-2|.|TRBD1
TGCGCCAGCAGCTTGGGACAGGGGAGCACCGGGGAGCTGTTTTTT
CASSLGQGSTGELFF
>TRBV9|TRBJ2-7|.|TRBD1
TGTGCCAGCAGCGGGGGGCCAGGGGGCGGCTACGAGCAGTACTTC
CASSGGPGGGYEQYF
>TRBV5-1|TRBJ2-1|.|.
TGCGCCAGCAGCTTGGGCCTGGCCCACTACAATGAGCAGTTCTTC
CASSLGLAHYNEQFF
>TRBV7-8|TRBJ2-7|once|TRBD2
TGTGCCAGCAGCTCAGGACTAGAGGTGGTCCCCCCTCTTTACGAGCAGTACTTC
CASSSGLEVVPPLYEQYF
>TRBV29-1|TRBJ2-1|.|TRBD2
TGCAGCGTTGGAGGTAGCGGGATCATTAATGAGCAGTTCTTC
CSVGGSGIINEQFF
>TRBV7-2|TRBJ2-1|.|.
TGTGCCAGCAGCTTAAGGAGCTCCTACAATGAGCAGTTCTTC
CASSLRSSYNEQFF
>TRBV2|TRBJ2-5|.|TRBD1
TGTGCCAGCAATAGGGAATCCGGGACAGGGTGGGGGACCCAGTACTTC
CASNRESGTGWGTQYF
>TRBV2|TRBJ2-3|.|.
TGTGCCAGCAGAGGAATCGGTTCTGGCACAGATACGCAGTATTTT
CASRGIGSGTDTQYF
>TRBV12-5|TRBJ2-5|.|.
TGTGCTAGTGCGTCCCCCGCAGAGGGGGAGACCCAGTACTTC
CASASPAEGETQYF
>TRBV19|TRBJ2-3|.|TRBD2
TGTGCCAGTACTAGCGGGGGGGCAGATACGCAGTATTTT
CASTSGGADTQYF
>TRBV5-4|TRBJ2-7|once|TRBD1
TGTGCCAGCAGCTTGGGCCTGTGGGACAGGGCCCACGAGCAGTACTTC
CASSLGLWDRAHEQYF
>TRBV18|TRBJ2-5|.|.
TGTGCCAGCTCACCCCAGGTGAGGGGAGAGACCCAGTACTTC
CASSPQVRGETQYF